These T cell receptor beta chains were read from a single sample in a study of TIL therapy for anti-PD-1-resistant metastatic lung cancer. Here immunoSEQ multiplex PCR was the method, and the copy in TCRdb shows in-frame clones only, minus some. The table includes more than 15,000 clones, 80% to 90% detected once. The sample in question was blood, obtained at baseline. The receptors stem from a person aged 25 to 79 with non-small cell lung cancer. Each CDR3 is given with its conserved first and last residue. A D gene is named only where the DNA matches it firmly. For some rows the clone size is stated as once, few or many, or as a class when expanded; others skip it.

TRBD1,TRBJ2-7,NA,TRBV7-3,CASSLTTGALLGEQYF,TGTGCCAGCAGCTTAACGACAGGGGCGTTGTTGGGGGAGCAGTACTTC
TRBD1,TRBJ1-2,few,TRBV4-3,CASSQGDRDYGYTF,TGCGCCAGCAGCCAGGGCGACAGGGACTATGGCTACACCTTC
NA,TRBJ2-5,NA,TRBV10-3,CAIFRRGLQETQYF,TGTGCCATCTTTAGGCGGGGACTTCAAGAGACCCAGTACTTC
NA,TRBJ1-2,NA,TRBV28,CASSLFREGYTF,TGTGCCAGCAGTTTATTTAGGGAGGGCTACACCTTC
TRBD1,TRBJ1-1,NA,TRBV6-5,CASSPGTGGLGEAFF,TGTGCCAGCAGTCCCGGGACAGGGGGCCTCGGCGAAGCTTTCTTT
TRBD1,TRBJ2-1,NA,TRBV4-2,CASTLGSTGARDEQFF,TGTGCCAGCACCCTAGGATCTACAGGGGCGCGGGATGAGCAGTTCTTC
NA,TRBJ1-2,NA,TRBV5-1,CASSPAGANYGYTF,TGCGCCAGCAGCCCCGCCGGCGCTAACTATGGCTACACCTTC
TRBD2,TRBJ2-7,few,TRBV7-2,CASSPGLAGYEQYF,TGTGCCAGCAGCCCAGGACTAGCCGGCTACGAGCAGTACTTC
NA,TRBJ1-1,NA,TRBV10-3,CAIREGRVGRTEAFF,TGTGCCATCAGAGAGGGACGGGTAGGTAGAACTGAAGCTTTCTTT
NA,TRBJ1-6,once,TRBV27,CASSLSIRVDALHF,TGTGCCAGCAGTTTATCGATCAGGGTTGATGCCCTCCACTTT
TRBD1,TRBJ2-7,NA,TRBV7-7,CASSWDREAEQYF,TGTGCTAGCAGCTGGGACAGGGAGGCCGAGCAGTACTTC
TRBD1,TRBJ2-4,NA,TRBV7-9,CASSSRQGRAKNIQYF,TGTGCCAGCAGCTCCCGACAGGGAAGAGCCAAAAACATTCAGTACTTC
NA,TRBJ1-1,NA,TRBV30,CAWSGRLNTEAFF,TGTGCCTGGAGTGGCAGGTTGAACACTGAAGCTTTCTTT
NA,TRBJ1-2,NA,TRBV9,CASSPQVGAEVYGYTF,TGTGCCAGCAGCCCACAGGTGGGGGCCGAGGTCTATGGCTACACCTTC
TRBD1,TRBJ2-7,NA,TRBV14,CASSQVAGTGGMREQYF,TGTGCCAGCAGCCAGGTTGCCGGGACAGGGGGAATGAGGGAGCAGTACTTC
TRBD1,TRBJ2-7,NA,TRBV28,CASSSTTTGGFHEQYF,TGTGCCAGCAGTTCAACAACGACAGGGGGCTTCCACGAGCAGTACTTC
NA,TRBJ1-1,NA,TRBV2,CASSLAREGTEAFF,TGTGCCAGCAGTCTTGCCAGGGAGGGCACTGAAGCTTTCTTT
NA,TRBJ2-2,NA,TRBV6-5,CASSYLATGELFF,TGTGCCAGCAGTTACTTAGCAACCGGGGAGCTGTTTTTT